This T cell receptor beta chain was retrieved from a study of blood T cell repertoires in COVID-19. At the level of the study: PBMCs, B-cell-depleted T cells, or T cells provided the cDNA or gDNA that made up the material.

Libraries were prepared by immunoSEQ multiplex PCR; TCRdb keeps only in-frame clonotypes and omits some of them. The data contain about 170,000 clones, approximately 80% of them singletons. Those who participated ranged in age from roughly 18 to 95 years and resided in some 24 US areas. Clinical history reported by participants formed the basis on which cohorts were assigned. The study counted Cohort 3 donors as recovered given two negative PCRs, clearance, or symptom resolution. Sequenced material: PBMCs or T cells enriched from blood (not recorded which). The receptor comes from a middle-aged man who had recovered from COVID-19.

The DNA for the CDR3 is TGTGCCAGCAGCCAAGAGACACCCAAGTCCTACAATGAGCAGTTCTTC. This sequence encodes CASSQETPKSYNEQFF. V usage is TRBV14 and J usage is TRBJ2-1; no clear D gene. V lost 0 bases, J lost 1 base, and 10 bases lay in between. The germline CDR1 and CDR2 sequences are SGHDN and FVKESK. The CDR3 is 16 amino acids.